Listed below are T cell receptor beta chains from one sample, sequenced in a study of blood T cell repertoires in COVID-19. The method was immunoSEQ multiplex PCR; TCRdb's version includes in-frame clones alone and lacks a portion of them. The sample records approximately 210,000 clones, 75% to 85% being singletons. The material sequenced was PBMCs or T cells enriched from blood (not recorded which). These receptors were obtained from a young man with acute COVID-19. The CDR3 runs from the conserved cysteine through the conserved F or W. Fields, in order: D gene, J gene, V gene, clone size, CDR3 protein, CDR3 DNA. A D gene is named only where the DNA matches it firmly. Part of the rows lack a size; the others show once, few, many or a class for expanded clones.

>-|TRBJ2-7|TRBV13|-
CASSVTGSRSYEQYF
TGTGCCAGCAGCGTAACAGGGTCCCGATCCTACGAGCAGTACTTC
>TRBD1|TRBJ2-2|TRBV9|-
CASSGDRVAGELFF
TGTGCCAGCAGCGGGGACAGGGTGGCCGGGGAGCTGTTTTTT
>TRBD2|TRBJ2-1|TRBV6-6|-
CASSPQLAGDNEQFF
TGTGCCAGCAGTCCCCAGCTAGCGGGGGACAATGAGCAGTTCTTC
>-|TRBJ1-2|TRBV6-5|-
CASIRRGTYGYTF
TGTGCCAGCATTCGCAGGGGAACGTATGGCTACACCTTC
>TRBD1|TRBJ1-1|TRBV19|-
CASSFRDSSLNTEAFF
TGTGCCAGTAGTTTCCGGGACAGTTCTTTGAACACTGAAGCTTTCTTT
>TRBD2|TRBJ2-3|TRBV7-2|-
CASSSGLAGGPTDTQYF
TGTGCCAGCAGCTCCGGACTAGCGGGGGGGCCCACAGATACGCAGTATTTT
>TRBD2|TRBJ2-3|TRBV5-1|-
CASSISGGAPDTQYF
TGCGCCAGCAGCATTAGCGGGGGGGCCCCAGATACGCAGTATTTT
>-|TRBJ2-4|TRBV19|-
CASSLQGAKNIQYF
TGTGCCAGTAGTCTTCAGGGAGCCAAAAACATTCAGTACTTC
>TRBD1|TRBJ1-2|TRBV19|-
CASSDSLLRGQGYGYTF
TGTGCCAGTAGTGATTCTTTATTAAGGGGGCAGGGGTATGGCTACACCTTC
>TRBD1|TRBJ2-5|TRBV5-4|-
CASSPRDREETQYF
TGTGCCAGCAGCCCCCGGGACAGGGAAGAGACCCAGTACTTC
>-|TRBJ2-7|TRBV13|-
CASSLDPGSYEQYF
TGTGCCAGCAGCTTAGATCCGGGGAGCTACGAGCAGTACTTC
>-|TRBJ1-4|TRBV19|-
CASILTAGGNEKLFF
TGTGCCAGTATTTTAACCGCAGGAGGTAATGAAAAACTGTTTTTT
>-|TRBJ1-1|TRBV7-6|-
CASVNRDALNTEAFF
TGTGCCAGCGTCAACAGGGACGCTTTGAACACTGAAGCTTTCTTT
>-|TRBJ1-1|TRBV29-1|few
CSVGTGTEAFF
TGCAGCGTTGGTACGGGGACTGAAGCTTTCTTT
>-|TRBJ2-5|TRBV28|-
CASTRGSLETQYF
TGTGCCAGCACCCGGGGAAGTCTAGAGACCCAGTACTTC
>-|TRBJ1-2|TRBV4-1|-
CASSQDLGAPYGYTF
TGCGCCAGCAGCCAAGATCTAGGAGCCCCTTATGGCTACACCTTC
>-|TRBJ2-2|TRBV5-6|-
CASSFGGRSGELFF
TGTGCCAGCAGCTTCGGGGGGCGTAGCGGGGAGCTGTTTTTT
>-|TRBJ2-2|TRBV6-5|-
CASRPLNTGELFF
TGTGCCAGCAGACCACTGAACACCGGGGAGCTGTTTTTT
>TRBD1|TRBJ2-7|TRBV3-1/TRBV3-2|-
CASSQDRGQNYEQYF
TGTGCCAGCAGCCAAGATAGGGGACAGAACTACGAGCAGTACTTC
>-|TRBJ1-1|TRBV6-5|-
CASSLELWDTEAFF
TGTGCCAGCAGCCTAGAACTTTGGGACACTGAAGCTTTCTTT
>-|TRBJ1-1|TRBV7-2|few
CASTSGGALNTEAFF
TGTGCCAGCACCTCGGGAGGGGCGCTGAACACTGAAGCTTTCTTT
>TRBD2|TRBJ2-2|TRBV27|-
CASKAGANTGELFF
TGTGCCAGCAAGGCGGGGGCGAACACCGGGGAGCTGTTTTTT
>TRBD2|TRBJ2-1|TRBV7-2|-
CASSLVTSGGNEQFF
TGTGCCAGCAGCTTAGTGACTAGCGGGGGAAATGAGCAGTTCTTC
>TRBD1|TRBJ1-5|TRBV19|-
CASRGQGGWWSNQPQHF
TGTGCCAGTCGTGGACAGGGGGGATGGTGGAGCAATCAGCCCCAGCATTTT
>-|TRBJ1-5|TRBV28|-
CASNPGSGQPQHF
TGTGCCAGCAACCCGGGGTCGGGTCAGCCCCAGCATTTT
>-|TRBJ2-7|TRBV9|once
CASSVEEGATYEQYF
TGTGCCAGCAGCGTAGAGGAGGGGGCCACCTACGAGCAGTACTTC
>TRBD2|TRBJ2-1|TRBV3-1/TRBV3-2|once
CASSHGTSGVLF
TGTGCCAGCAGCCACGGGACTAGCGGGGTACTCTTC
>-|TRBJ1-1|TRBV9|many
CASSPPGLTTEAFF
TGTGCCAGCAGCCCACCGGGACTTACCACTGAAGCTTTCTTT
>-|TRBJ1-6|TRBV7-9|-
CASSLENRDSPLHF
TGTGCCAGCAGCTTAGAAAACCGGGATTCACCCCTCCACTTT
>-|TRBJ2-7|TRBV19|-
CASSLGATSTYEQYF
TGTGCCAGTAGTCTTGGGGCGACTTCTACCTACGAGCAGTACTTC
>-|TRBJ1-1|TRBV10-2|-
CASSDRLGGTEAFF
TGCGCCAGCAGTGATAGATTAGGGGGAACTGAAGCTTTCTTT
>TRBD1|TRBJ1-2|TRBV5-6|few
CASSRDSWDYTF
TGTGCCAGCAGCCGGGACAGTTGGGACTACACCTTC
>TRBD1|TRBJ2-7|TRBV6-1|once
CASSEMGRTGGSYEQYF
TGTGCCAGCAGTGAAATGGGAAGGACAGGGGGCAGCTACGAGCAGTACTTC
>-|TRBJ1-2|TRBV19|-
CASSGEWAYGYTF
TGTGCCAGTTCGGGGGAGTGGGCCTATGGCTACACCTTC
>-|TRBJ1-3|TRBV19|-
CASSIWGVGNTIYF
TGTGCCAGTAGTATTTGGGGAGTCGGAAACACCATATATTTT
>-|TRBJ2-7|TRBV12-5|once
CASESSSYEQYF
TGTGCTAGTGAAAGTAGCTCCTACGAGCAGTACTTC
>TRBD1|TRBJ2-2|TRBV24-1|-
CATSGLTGGGKLAGELFF
TGTGCCACCAGTGGGCTAACAGGGGGCGGAAAGCTTGCCGGGGAGCTGTTTTTT
>-|TRBJ2-5|TRBV10-3|-
CAIKSGGETQYF
TGTGCCATCAAATCGGGGGGCGAGACCCAGTACTTC
>-|TRBJ1-3|TRBV6-9|-
CASSYSIGDTIYF
TGTGCCAGCAGTTACAGTATAGGGGACACCATATATTTT
>-|TRBJ1-3|TRBV20-1|-
CSASMDSSGNTIYF
TGCAGTGCTAGTATGGACAGCTCTGGAAACACCATATATTTT
>TRBD2|TRBJ2-3|TRBV29-1|-
CTTLLAGSDTQYF
TGCACTACCTTACTAGCGGGGTCAGATACGCAGTATTTT
>TRBD1|TRBJ2-2|TRBV5-1|-
CASRNGQGGSGELFF
TGCGCCAGCAGAAACGGACAGGGAGGATCCGGGGAGCTGTTTTTT
>-|TRBJ2-7|TRBV19|-
CASSPLGTSSSYEQYF
TGTGCCAGTAGTCCACTTGGGACTTCCTCCTCCTACGAGCAGTACTTC
>-|TRBJ2-5|TRBV3-1/TRBV3-2|-
CASSQEERPPETQYF
TGTGCCAGCAGCCAAGAGGAGCGGCCCCCGGAGACCCAGTACTTC
>-|TRBJ2-7|TRBV5-1|-
CASSVGGYYEQYF
TGCGCCAGCAGCGTCGGAGGGTACTACGAGCAGTACTTC
>-|TRBJ2-5|TRBV5-1|-
CASRFGYSGTEETQYF
TGCGCCAGCAGATTCGGATACTCCGGGACTGAAGAGACCCAGTACTTC
>TRBD1|TRBJ1-1|TRBV5-1|once
CASSSRGTEAFF
TGCGCCAGCAGCTCCAGGGGGACTGAAGCTTTCTTT
>TRBD2|TRBJ2-3|TRBV18|-
CASSPPGLAGKDTQYF
TGTGCCAGCTCACCCCCGGGACTAGCGGGGAAAGATACGCAGTATTTT
>TRBD1|TRBJ2-7|TRBV13|-
CASSLAQGDYEQYF
TGTGCCAGCAGCTTAGCACAGGGGGACTACGAGCAGTACTTC
>-|TRBJ2-2|TRBV3-1/TRBV3-2|-
CASSQGWGEDTGELFF
TGTGCCAGCAGCCAAGGTTGGGGCGAAGACACCGGGGAGCTGTTTTTT
>-|TRBJ1-1|TRBV12-3/TRBV12-4|-
CASSFSRNTEAFF
TGTGCCAGCAGTTTTAGCAGGAACACTGAAGCTTTCTTT
>-|TRBJ1-1|TRBV12-3/TRBV12-4|many
CASSLANDREAFF
TGTGCCAGCAGTTTAGCGAATGACAGGGAAGCTTTCTTT
>-|TRBJ2-2|TRBV4-2|-
CASSQGGTDTGELFF
TGTGCCAGCAGCCAAGGTGGGACTGACACCGGGGAGCTGTTTTTT
>-|TRBJ2-2|TRBV30|-
CAWTPPDTGELFF
TGTGCCTGGACCCCTCCCGACACCGGGGAGCTGTTTTTT
>-|TRBJ1-5|TRBV28|-
CASSLGRSQPQHF
TGTGCCAGCAGTTTAGGCAGGTCTCAGCCCCAGCATTTT
>TRBD1|TRBJ1-4|TRBV6-4|once
CASSDGTGGGEKLFF
TGTGCCAGCAGTGACGGGACAGGGGGAGGTGAAAAACTGTTTTTT
>TRBD1|TRBJ2-7|TRBV5-5|-
CASSWGQTSSYEQYF
TGTGCCAGCAGCTGGGGACAGACGAGCTCCTACGAGCAGTACTTC
>TRBD1|TRBJ1-5|TRBV18|-
CASSFSARGDNQPQHF
TGTGCCAGCTCATTCTCCGCCAGGGGGGACAATCAGCCCCAGCATTTT